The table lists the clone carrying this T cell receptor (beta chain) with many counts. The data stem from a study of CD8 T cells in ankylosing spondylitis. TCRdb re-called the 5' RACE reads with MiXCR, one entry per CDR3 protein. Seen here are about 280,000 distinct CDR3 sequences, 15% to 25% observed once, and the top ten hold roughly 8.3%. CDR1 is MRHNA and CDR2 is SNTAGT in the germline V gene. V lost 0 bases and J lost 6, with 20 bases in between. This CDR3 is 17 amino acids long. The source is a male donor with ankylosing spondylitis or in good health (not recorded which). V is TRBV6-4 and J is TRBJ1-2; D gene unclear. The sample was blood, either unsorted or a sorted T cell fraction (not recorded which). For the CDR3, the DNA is TGTGCCAGCAGTGACTCGAACCCCGGGTCACCTCGGGATGGCTACACCTTC. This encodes CASSDSNPGSPRDGYTF.